This TCR beta chain is from a study of T-cell reconstitution after alpha-beta-depleted transplantation in children. Whole-study results and caveats: By about two months after transplant, alpha-beta T cells reportedly arose from several hundred graft clones that had expanded. At one year after transplant, newly produced T cells mostly accounted for T-cell counts and diversity. The origin of high day-60 TCRbeta diversity in some patients lay in surviving recipient T cells and thymic progenitors.

As to this clonotype: Its antigen is unidentified.

A library of TCRbeta sequences, prepared with unique molecular identifiers, was generated. TCRdb itself ran the PCR reads through MiXCR, one entry per CDR3 protein. The sample includes around 500,000 distinct CDR3 sequences, 20% to 25% of them seen just once. V dropped 4 bases and J dropped 4; count of bases not matched to a gene: 5. Germline CDR1 WSHSY, CDR2 SAAADI. The CDR3 runs 15 residues. This chain connects TRBV10-2 to TRBJ2-1, with TRBD2 matching over 9 bases. The clonotype originates from a boy under two years old who had a stem cell transplant for acute myeloid leukemia, so the T cells may come from the graft donor. Sequences were derived from PBMCs, mostly from graft donor cells, sampled 360 days after TCRalphabeta/CD19-depleted stem cell transplant. CDR3 sequence (DNA): TGCGCCAGCAGTGGGGGACTAGCCCCTTACAATGAGCAGTTCTTC. Its protein is CASSGGLAPYNEQFF.